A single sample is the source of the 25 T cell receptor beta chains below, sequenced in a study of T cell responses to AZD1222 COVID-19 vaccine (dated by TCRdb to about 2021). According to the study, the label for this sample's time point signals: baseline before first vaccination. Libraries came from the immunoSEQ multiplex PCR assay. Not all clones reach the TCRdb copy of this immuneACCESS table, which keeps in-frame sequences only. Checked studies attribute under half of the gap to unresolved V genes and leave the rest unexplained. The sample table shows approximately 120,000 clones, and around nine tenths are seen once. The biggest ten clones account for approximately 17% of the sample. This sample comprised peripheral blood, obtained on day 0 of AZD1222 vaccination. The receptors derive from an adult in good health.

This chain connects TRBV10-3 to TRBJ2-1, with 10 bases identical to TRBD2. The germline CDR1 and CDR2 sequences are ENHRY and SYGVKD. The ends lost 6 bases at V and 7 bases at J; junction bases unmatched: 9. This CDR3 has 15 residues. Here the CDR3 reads CAISGAGGPQNEQFF. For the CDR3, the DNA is TGTGCCATCAGCGGAGCGGGAGGGCCCCAGAATGAGCAGTTCTTC.

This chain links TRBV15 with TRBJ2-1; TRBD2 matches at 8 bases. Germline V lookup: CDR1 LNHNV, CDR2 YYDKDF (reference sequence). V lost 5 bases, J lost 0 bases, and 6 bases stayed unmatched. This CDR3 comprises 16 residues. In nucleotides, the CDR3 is TGTGCCACCAGCCGGGGGGGGACGAGCTCCTACAATGAGCAGTTCTTC. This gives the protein CATSRGGTSSYNEQFF.

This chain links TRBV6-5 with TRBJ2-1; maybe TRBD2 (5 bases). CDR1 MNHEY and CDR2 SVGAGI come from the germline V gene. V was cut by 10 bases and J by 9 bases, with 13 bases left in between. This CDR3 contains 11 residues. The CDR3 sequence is CAIFRGGEQFF. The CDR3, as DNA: TGTGCCATTTTCCGAGGAGGTGAGCAGTTCTTC.

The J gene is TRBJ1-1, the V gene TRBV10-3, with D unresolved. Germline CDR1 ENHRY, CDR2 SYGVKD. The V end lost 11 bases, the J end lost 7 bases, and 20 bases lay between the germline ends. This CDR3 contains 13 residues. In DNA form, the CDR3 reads TGTGCCGTACCTTTCCCCGGCGGTGGTGAAGCTTTCTTT. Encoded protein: CAVPFPGGGEAFF.

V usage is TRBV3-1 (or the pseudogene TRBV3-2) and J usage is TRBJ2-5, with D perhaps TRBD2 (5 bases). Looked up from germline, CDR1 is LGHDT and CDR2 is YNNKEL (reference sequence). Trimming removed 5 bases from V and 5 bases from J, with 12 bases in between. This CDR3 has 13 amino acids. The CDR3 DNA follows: TGTGCCAGCAGCTCGGACGGGGTTGAGACCCAGTACTTC. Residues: CASSSDGVETQYF.

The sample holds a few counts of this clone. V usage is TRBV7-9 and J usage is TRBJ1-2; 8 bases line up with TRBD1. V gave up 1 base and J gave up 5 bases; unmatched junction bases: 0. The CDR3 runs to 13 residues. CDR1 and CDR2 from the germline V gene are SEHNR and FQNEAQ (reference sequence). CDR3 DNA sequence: TGTGCCAGCAGCTTAGGACAGGGGTATGGCTACACCTTC. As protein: CASSLGQGYGYTF.

The CDR3 loop reads CASSPGGANVLTF. The CDR3 DNA reads TGTGCCAGCAGCCCCGGAGGGGCCAACGTCCTGACTTTC. The chain joins TRBV7-3 to TRBJ2-6; D remains ambiguous. V shed 5 bases and J shed 4 bases, with 6 bases lying between them. Germline loops: CDR1 SGHTA, CDR2 FQGTGA. The CDR3 spans 13 residues.

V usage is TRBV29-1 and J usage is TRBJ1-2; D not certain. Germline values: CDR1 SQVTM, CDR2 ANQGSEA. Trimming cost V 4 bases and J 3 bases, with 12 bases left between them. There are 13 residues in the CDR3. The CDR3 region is CSVAGGSDYGYTF. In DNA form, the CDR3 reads TGCAGCGTTGCGGGAGGCTCGGACTATGGCTACACCTTC.

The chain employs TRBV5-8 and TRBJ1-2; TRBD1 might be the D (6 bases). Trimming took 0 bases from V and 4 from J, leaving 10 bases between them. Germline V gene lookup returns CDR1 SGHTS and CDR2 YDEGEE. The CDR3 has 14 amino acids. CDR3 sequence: CASSLDGRGYGYTF. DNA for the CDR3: TGTGCCAGCAGCTTGGATGGCAGGGGCTATGGCTACACCTTC.

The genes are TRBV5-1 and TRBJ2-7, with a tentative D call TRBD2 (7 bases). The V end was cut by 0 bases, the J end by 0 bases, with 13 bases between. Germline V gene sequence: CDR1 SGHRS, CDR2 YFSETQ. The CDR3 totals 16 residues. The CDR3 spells CASSLGAGGLSYEQYF. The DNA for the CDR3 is TGCGCCAGCAGCTTGGGCGCCGGGGGGCTCTCCTACGAGCAGTACTTC.

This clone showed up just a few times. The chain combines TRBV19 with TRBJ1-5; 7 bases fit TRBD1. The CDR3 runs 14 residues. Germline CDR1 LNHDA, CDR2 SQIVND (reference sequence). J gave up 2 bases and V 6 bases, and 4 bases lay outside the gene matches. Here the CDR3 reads CASRTGDGNQPQHF. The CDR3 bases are TGTGCCAGTAGAACAGGGGACGGCAATCAGCCCCAGCATTTT.

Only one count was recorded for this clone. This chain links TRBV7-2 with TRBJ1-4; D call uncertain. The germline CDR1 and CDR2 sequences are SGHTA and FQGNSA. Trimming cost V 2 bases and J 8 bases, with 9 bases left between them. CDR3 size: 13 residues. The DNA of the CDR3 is TGTGCCAGCAGCTTAATGATCGGCGAAAAACTGTTTTTT. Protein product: CASSLMIGEKLFF.

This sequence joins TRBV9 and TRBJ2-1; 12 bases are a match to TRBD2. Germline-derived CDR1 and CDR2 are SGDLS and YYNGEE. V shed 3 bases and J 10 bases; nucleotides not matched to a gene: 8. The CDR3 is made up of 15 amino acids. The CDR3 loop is CASSERTSGAGEQFF. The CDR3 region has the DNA TGTGCCAGCAGCGAGAGGACTAGCGGGGCAGGGGAGCAGTTCTTC.

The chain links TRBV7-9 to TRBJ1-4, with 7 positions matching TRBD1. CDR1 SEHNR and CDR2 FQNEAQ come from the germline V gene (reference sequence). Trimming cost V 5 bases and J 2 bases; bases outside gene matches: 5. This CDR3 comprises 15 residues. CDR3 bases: TGTGCCAGCAGCCTAGACAGGGCCACTAATGAAAAACTGTTTTTT. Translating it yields CASSLDRATNEKLFF.

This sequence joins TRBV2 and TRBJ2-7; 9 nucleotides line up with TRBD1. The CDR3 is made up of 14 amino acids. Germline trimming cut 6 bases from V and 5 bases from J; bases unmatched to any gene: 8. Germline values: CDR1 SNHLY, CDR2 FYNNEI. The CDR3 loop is CASRTRTGVHEQYF. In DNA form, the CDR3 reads TGTGCCAGCAGGACCCGGACAGGGGTCCACGAGCAGTACTTC.

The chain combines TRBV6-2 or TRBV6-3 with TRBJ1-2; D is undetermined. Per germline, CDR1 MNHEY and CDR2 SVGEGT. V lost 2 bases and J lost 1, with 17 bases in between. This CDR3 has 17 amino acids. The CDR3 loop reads CASSYAPESSFNYGYTF. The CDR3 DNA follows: TGTGCCAGCAGTTACGCACCGGAATCATCCTTTAACTATGGCTACACCTTC.

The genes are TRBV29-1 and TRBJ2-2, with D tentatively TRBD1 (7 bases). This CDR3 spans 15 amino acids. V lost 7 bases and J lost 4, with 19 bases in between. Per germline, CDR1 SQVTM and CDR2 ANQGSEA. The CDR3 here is CSATGAGGITGELFF. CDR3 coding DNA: TGCAGCGCCACGGGGGCAGGGGGAATCACCGGGGAGCTGTTTTTT.

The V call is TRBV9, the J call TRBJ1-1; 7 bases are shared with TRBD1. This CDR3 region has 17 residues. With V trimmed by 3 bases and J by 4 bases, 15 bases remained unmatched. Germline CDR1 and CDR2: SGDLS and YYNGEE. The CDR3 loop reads CASSEWTGATWGTEAFF. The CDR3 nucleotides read TGTGCCAGCAGCGAGTGGACAGGAGCCACTTGGGGCACTGAAGCTTTCTTT.

As DNA, the CDR3 is TGTGCCACCAGCGCCCGGGACAAAGGGCAAGAGACCCAGTACTTC. Protein: CATSARDKGQETQYF. The gene calls are TRBV15 and TRBJ2-5; a weak D match, TRBD1 (6 bases). The germline gives CDR1 LNHNV, CDR2 YYDKDF (reference sequence). V lost 5 bases, J lost 2 bases, and 15 bases lay in between. The CDR3 length is 15 residues.

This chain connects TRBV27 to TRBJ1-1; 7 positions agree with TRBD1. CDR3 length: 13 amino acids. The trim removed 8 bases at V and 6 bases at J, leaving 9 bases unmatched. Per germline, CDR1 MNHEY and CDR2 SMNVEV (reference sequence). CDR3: CASQDRARAEAFF. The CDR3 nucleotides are TGTGCCAGCCAAGACAGGGCACGCGCTGAAGCTTTCTTT.

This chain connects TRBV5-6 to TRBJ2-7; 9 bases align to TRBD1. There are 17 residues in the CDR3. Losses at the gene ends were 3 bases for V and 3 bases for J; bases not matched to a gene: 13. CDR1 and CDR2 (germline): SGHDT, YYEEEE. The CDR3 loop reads CASSSTWTGVTLYEQYF. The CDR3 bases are TGTGCCAGCAGCTCGACTTGGACAGGGGTTACGCTCTACGAGCAGTACTTC. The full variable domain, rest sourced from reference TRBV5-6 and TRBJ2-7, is DAGVTQSPTHLIKTRGQQVTLRCSPKSGHDTVSWYQQALGQGPQFIFQYYEEEERQRGNFPDRFSGHQFPNYSSELNVNALLLGDSALYLCASSSTWTGVTLYEQYFGPGTRLTVT.

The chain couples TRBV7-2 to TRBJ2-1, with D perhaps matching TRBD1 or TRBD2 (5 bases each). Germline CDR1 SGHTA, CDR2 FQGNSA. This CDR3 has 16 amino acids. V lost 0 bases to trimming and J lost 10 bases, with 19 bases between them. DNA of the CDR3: TGTGCCAGCAGCTTAGCGGCAGTCCTAGAATGGGGGGAGCAGTTCTTC. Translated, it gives CASSLAAVLEWGEQFF.

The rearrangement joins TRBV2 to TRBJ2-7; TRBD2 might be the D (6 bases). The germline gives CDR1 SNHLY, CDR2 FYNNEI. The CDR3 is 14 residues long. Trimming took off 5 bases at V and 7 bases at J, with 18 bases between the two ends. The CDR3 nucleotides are TGTGCCAGCAGTAACGGACTAAGGAGCTCGGAGCAGTACGTC. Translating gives CASSNGLRSSEQYV.

CDR3: CASSYSIRYYGYTF. CDR3 in DNA: TGTGCCAGCAGTTACTCGATCCGGTACTATGGCTACACCTTC. The genes are TRBV6-2 or TRBV6-3 and TRBJ1-2; no clear D. V was shortened by 0 bases and J by 3 bases, with 8 bases between the two germline ends. The germline V gene encodes CDR1 MNHEY and CDR2 SVGEGT. The CDR3 spans 14 residues.

CDR3 sequence (DNA): TGTGCCAGCAGTTACTCGAGGGTGGCTGAGACCCAGTACTTC. Translation gives CASSYSRVAETQYF. V usage is TRBV6-5 and J usage is TRBJ2-5; tentative D call: TRBD2 (5 bases). The CDR3 sequence is 14 residues long. V was cut by 0 bases and J by 5 bases, with 10 bases left in between. CDR1 MNHEY and CDR2 SVGAGI come from the germline V gene.